This T cell receptor (beta chain) was profiled in a study of blood T cell repertoires in COVID-19. Across the whole study: Sites in the United States, Italy and Spain provided acute and convalescent COVID-19 samples.

Clones were read by immunoSEQ multiplex PCR, and TCRdb kept only the in-frame ones, dropping some. The sample has about 70,000 clones, roughly four fifths seen once. The CDR3 is 13 amino acids. The V end was cut by 5 bases, the J end by 3 bases, with 5 bases between. In germline, CDR1 is SGHTA, CDR2 FQGNSA. This clone was detected a few times. This receptor was obtained from an older woman with acute or convalescent COVID-19. The chain carries TRBV7-2 and TRBJ2-6; D gene uncertain. Specimen: peripheral blood. The CDR3 nucleotides read TGTGCCAGCAGCCGTTATGGGGCCAACGTCCTGACTTTC. Translation: CASSRYGANVLTF.